This T cell receptor beta chain was found in a study of regulatory T cells in long-lasting Graves disease. This clonotype was detected many times. The antigen is unknown. The time point here: newly diagnosed GD, antithyroid drugs for less than 3 months. Generation of the TCR library employed RNA extracted from PBMCs. The V and J ends lost 10 bases and 3 bases respectively, with 16 bases between them. Germline CDR1 is SNHLY and CDR2 is FYNNEI. This CDR3 has 14 residues. Regarding the study as a whole: Less diverse TCR repertoires were seen in persistent Graves' patients than in newly diagnosed ones. Persistent disease showed a preference for TRBV28, TRBJ1-2 and TRBJ2-5. Persistent patients shared thousands of public clonotypes among themselves. Newly diagnosed patients shared fewer, at roughly 1,000.

Combining iRepertoire HTBI primers with Arm-PCR of CDR3 regions, the authors built TCR beta libraries. TCRdb redid the calling of the multiplex PCR reads with MiXCR, one entry per CDR3 protein. The sample has 500,000 or so distinct CDR3 sequences, 12% to 15% seen once. These data were also filed under a second study, of T cells in Graves' hyperthyroidism and ophthalmopathy.

The sequence was collected from a woman between 45 and 60 years old with Graves disease. The sequencing used peripheral blood mononuclear cells (PBMCs), collected at new diagnosis, from a patient treated with antithyroid drugs. J is TRBJ2-1 and V is TRBV2; a possible D gene is TRBD1 (8 bases). CDR3: CAIKQGGFYNEQFF. CDR3 DNA: TGTGCCATCAAACAGGGGGGGTTCTACAATGAGCAGTTCTTC.